A selection of T cell receptor beta chains follows, all from one sample in a study of cytomegalovirus exposure and HLA in healthy donors. The repertoire was sequenced with immunoSEQ multiplex PCR; TCRdb's copy has only in-frame clones and lacks some. The data hold around 180,000 clones, with around 80% observed a single time. Material: PBMCs. The source of these receptors is a woman aged 40 to 50 in good health and CMV-seronegative. Each CDR3 is given with its conserved first and last residue. Size tells how often a clone was seen (once, few, many) or the class of an expanded clone, and some rows leave it out.

>15|-|TRBV30
CAGRGQLSFNYGYTF
>13|-|TRBV6-6
CASSADYSDTQYF
>15|-|TRBV4-3
CASSPGQGMNYGYTF
>15|-|TRBV4-3
CASSQEAEGREKLFF
>13|-|TRBV29-1
CSVNTGGGSEAFF
>16|-|TRBV27
CASSLSGRVGSQPQHF
>14|-|TRBV2
CASNIRDRNAEAFF
>14|-|TRBV5-1
CASSPQGVDQPQHF
>12|few|TRBV10-3
CAISDPQDTQYF
>13|-|TRBV6-5
CASTEGGRQPQHF
>14|-|TRBV2
CASSVGTYNSPLHF
>14|-|TRBV11-3
CASSLGRSTDTQYF
>13|-|TRBV30
CAWSRAQLYEQYF
>15|once|TRBV2
CASSSTGAPNTEAFF
>16|few|TRBV5-4
CASSLVGQGGVGGYTF
>15|once|TRBV18
CASSPDGRAVETQYF
>15|once|TRBV7-9
CSSSLTGADSYGYTF
>15|few|TRBV4-1
CASSLDLAGEETQYF
>14|-|TRBV19
CASRVEGGRGEQFF
>15|-|TRBV5-4
CASSLAGGTYNEQFF
>15|-|TRBV7-9
CASSLGFQENTEAFF
>15|-|TRBV5-6
CASSLVGGRPATQYF
>14|-|TRBV2
CASSVERGSYEQYF